This TCR beta chain was identified during a study of blood T cells in healthy people across ages. Study outcomes and limitations: Diversity of TCR beta per million T cells declined in a roughly linear way with age. Long-lived donors exceeded aged donors in naive CD4+ cells and diversity.

The study recruited healthy Caucasian donors from Russia who were aged about 6 to 95. A J-beta primer mix and a sample-barcoded 5' primer were used in a second PCR of roughly 6 to 11 cycles. In TCRdb, the 5' RACE reads were re-called with MiXCR into one record per CDR3 protein. The table includes hundreds of thousands of distinct CDR3 sequences, roughly 31% detected once. Germline CDR1 and CDR2: SGHTA and FQGNSA. The CDR3 sequence is 14 residues long. Turning to this clonotype: Antigen: not known.

This sequence joins TRBV7-2 and TRBJ2-5; TRBD2 is a possible D gene (6 bases). The J call is doubtful: the DNA matches TRBJ2-7 better. This receptor was taken from a woman of 80 years or more in good health. The sample was blood. In nucleotides, the CDR3 is TGTGCCAGCAGCTTAAGAGATTGGAGGGACGAGCAGTACTTC. It yields the protein CASSLRDWRDEQYF.